This TCR beta chain came from a study of beta chain features in type 1 diabetes. cDNA synthesis used the whole RNA isolate, giving expressed TCRB sequences. Sequencing was performed with immunoSEQ multiplex PCR; in TCRdb, only in-frame clones are kept and a portion is missing. The table records about 170,000 clones, approximately 7.8% of them present only once. The V gene end was trimmed by 1 base and the J gene end by 5 bases; junction bases not matched to a gene: 10. Germline V gene data show CDR1 as LNHDA and CDR2 as SQIVND (reference sequence). The CDR3 consists of 17 residues. As concerns this clone: What it binds is not known.

Findings and caveats of the study: Type 1 diabetes patients had fewer VDJ junction insertions and more deletions. Cells expressing TCR highly could be over-represented by cDNA sequencing. Short templates might get an advantage during PCR, and this would be equal in patients and controls. Moderate yet significant TCRB CDR3 shortening was seen in Type 1 diabetes patients in all four CD4+ subsets.

What was sequenced was central memory CD4+ T cells from blood. This sequence originates from a woman aged 40 to 50 with type 1 diabetes. The gene calls are TRBV19 and TRBJ2-3, with 9 bases lining up with TRBD1. The CDR3 DNA reads TGTGCCAGTAGTATAGCCGGGACAGGGATTTCGGGAGATACGCAGTATTTT. It encodes CASSIAGTGISGDTQYF.